This is a list of T cell receptor beta chains from one sample in a study of T cells in Graves' hyperthyroidism and ophthalmopathy. TCRdb re-analysed the multiplex PCR reads in MiXCR, keeping a single row per CDR3 protein. The sample consists of over 700,000 distinct CDR3 sequences, 30% to 40% of them appearing once. The sequenced material came from blood. The origin of the receptors is a woman aged 40 to 50 with Graves' hyperthyroidism. Both conserved end residues are part of each CDR3. D genes are given only for firm matches. A clone size is listed for some rows: how often the clone was seen (once, few, many), or a class if it is expanded.

len: 15; d_gene: NA; abundance: few; j_gene: TRBJ1-1; v_gene: TRBV6-5; CDR3nt: TGTGCCAGCAGTTACCTTGGGGGAATGAACACTGAAGCTTTCTTT; CDR3aa: CASSYLGGMNTEAFF
len: 12; d_gene: NA; abundance: many; j_gene: TRBJ1-1; v_gene: TRBV29-1; CDR3nt: TGCAGCGTCCCGGACGGAAACACTGAAGCTTTCTTT; CDR3aa: CSVPDGNTEAFF
len: 15; d_gene: NA; abundance: many; j_gene: TRBJ2-7; v_gene: TRBV20-1; CDR3nt: TGCAGTGCCAGGGGAAAATCCAGGTATCGCTACGAGCAGTACTTC; CDR3aa: CSARGKSRYRYEQYF
len: 15; d_gene: TRBD1; abundance: few; j_gene: TRBJ1-3; v_gene: TRBV7-9; CDR3nt: TGTGCCAGCAGTCTGGGGACAGGCATGGAGCACACCATATATTTT; CDR3aa: CASSLGTGMEHTIYF
len: 15; d_gene: NA; abundance: NA; j_gene: TRBJ2-5; v_gene: TRBV10-2; CDR3nt: TGCGCCAGCAGGGGTCTCTCGGGACGAATGGGGACCCAGCACTTC; CDR3aa: CASRGLSGRMGTQHF
len: 16; d_gene: TRBD2; abundance: many; j_gene: TRBJ2-7; v_gene: TRBV10-3; CDR3nt: TGTGCCATCAGTGTCACCGGGACTAGCGGCTCCTACGAGCAGTACTTC; CDR3aa: CAISVTGTSGSYEQYF
len: 14; d_gene: TRBD1; abundance: NA; j_gene: TRBJ2-1; v_gene: TRBV7-3; CDR3nt: TGTGCCAGCAACTTAACAGGGGGACACAATGAGCAGTTCTTC; CDR3aa: CASNLTGGHNEQFF
len: 13; d_gene: TRBD1; abundance: many; j_gene: TRBJ1-1; v_gene: TRBV2; CDR3nt: TGTGCCAGCACGAAGACAGGGGGGACTGAAGCTTTCTTT; CDR3aa: CASTKTGGTEAFF
len: 11; d_gene: NA; abundance: NA; j_gene: TRBJ1-2; v_gene: TRBV9; CDR3nt: TGTGCCAGCAGCGCGGCGGCTGGAAACACCTTC; CDR3aa: CASSAAAGNTF
len: 13; d_gene: NA; abundance: many; j_gene: TRBJ1-2; v_gene: TRBV7-9; CDR3nt: TGTGCCAGCAGCGAAACAGGGATTGGTGGCTACACCTTC; CDR3aa: CASSETGIGGYTF
len: 13; d_gene: NA; abundance: many; j_gene: TRBJ2-7; v_gene: TRBV7-2; CDR3nt: TGTGCCAGCAGCACCTTTACGGCCTACGAGCAGTACTTC; CDR3aa: CASSTFTAYEQYF
len: 12; d_gene: NA; abundance: many; j_gene: TRBJ2-7; v_gene: TRBV7-2; CDR3nt: TGTGCCAGCAGCGGCTACTCCTACGAGCAGTACTTC; CDR3aa: CASSGYSYEQYF
len: 14; d_gene: NA; abundance: few; j_gene: TRBJ1-5; v_gene: TRBV2; CDR3nt: TGTGCCAGCAGTGCGCAGGATTTAGGTCAGCCCCAGCATTTT; CDR3aa: CASSAQDLGQPQHF
len: 17; d_gene: TRBD1; abundance: few; j_gene: TRBJ1-5; v_gene: TRBV7-2; CDR3nt: TGTGCCAGCAGCTTATTAGGGACAGGGGCAGGCAATCAGCCCCAGCATTTT; CDR3aa: CASSLLGTGAGNQPQHF
len: 14; d_gene: TRBD1; abundance: many; j_gene: TRBJ2-7; v_gene: TRBV12-3/TRBV12-4; CDR3nt: TGTGCCAGCAGTTCTTGGGACAGCGACTACGAGCAGTACTTC; CDR3aa: CASSSWDSDYEQYF
len: 12; d_gene: TRBD1; abundance: NA; j_gene: TRBJ1-1; v_gene: TRBV10-3; CDR3nt: TGTGCCATCAGTGAGGAAGGGGGCAGAGCTCTCTTT; CDR3aa: CAISEEGGRALF
len: 14; d_gene: NA; abundance: many; j_gene: TRBJ2-5; v_gene: TRBV5-1; CDR3nt: TGCGCCAGCAGCTTGGGACAGGTACAAGAGACCCAGTACTTC; CDR3aa: CASSLGQVQETQYF
len: 16; d_gene: TRBD1; abundance: NA; j_gene: TRBJ2-5; v_gene: TRBV7-9; CDR3nt: TGTGCCAGCAGCAGACCCCCGGGACAGACGTATCAGCCCCAGTACTTC; CDR3aa: CASSRPPGQTYQPQYF
len: 12; d_gene: NA; abundance: many; j_gene: TRBJ2-7; v_gene: TRBV7-9; CDR3nt: TGTGCCAGCAGCAACAGGTACTACGAGCAGTACTTC; CDR3aa: CASSNRYYEQYF
len: 15; d_gene: NA; abundance: NA; j_gene: TRBJ2-5; v_gene: TRBV20-1; CDR3nt: TGCAGTGCTAGAGATTTTACGGACAGCCGAGAGACCCAGTACTTC; CDR3aa: CSARDFTDSRETQYF
len: 16; d_gene: TRBD2; abundance: NA; j_gene: TRBJ2-3; v_gene: TRBV9; CDR3nt: TGTGCCAGCAGCGTAGGTCCGGGACTAAGTGCAGATACGCAGTATTTT; CDR3aa: CASSVGPGLSADTQYF
len: 12; d_gene: NA; abundance: many; j_gene: TRBJ1-2; v_gene: TRBV2; CDR3nt: TGTGCCAGCAGACGGCCTTCCAGGGGCTACACCTTC; CDR3aa: CASRRPSRGYTF
len: 15; d_gene: TRBD2; abundance: many; j_gene: TRBJ2-7; v_gene: TRBV7-9; CDR3nt: TGTGCCAGCAGCGTCGTTCTAGCGGGCCTATACGAGCAGTACTTC; CDR3aa: CASSVVLAGLYEQYF
len: 11; d_gene: NA; abundance: many; j_gene: TRBJ2-7; v_gene: TRBV20-1; CDR3nt: TGCAGTGCTAAAAGGATCTACGAGCAGTACTTC; CDR3aa: CSAKRIYEQYF
len: 15; d_gene: NA; abundance: few; j_gene: TRBJ1-3; v_gene: TRBV12-3/TRBV12-4; CDR3nt: TGTGCCAGCAGAGGGGGGGACGCAGGTAGAAACACCATATATTTT; CDR3aa: CASRGGDAGRNTIYF
len: 13; d_gene: NA; abundance: few; j_gene: TRBJ1-4; v_gene: TRBV20-1; CDR3nt: TGCAGTGCTAGAATGACAGTTAATGAAAAACTGTTTTTT; CDR3aa: CSARMTVNEKLFF
len: 13; d_gene: NA; abundance: NA; j_gene: TRBJ1-2; v_gene: TRBV12-3/TRBV12-4; CDR3nt: TGTGCCAGCAGCTGGGACATAGACTATGGCTACACCTTC; CDR3aa: CASSWDIDYGYTF
len: 15; d_gene: NA; abundance: NA; j_gene: TRBJ2-7; v_gene: TRBV6-2/TRBV6-3; CDR3nt: TGTGCCAGCAGTTACTGGTCGGGGTTTGGGTACGAGCAGTACTTC; CDR3aa: CASSYWSGFGYEQYF
len: 8; d_gene: NA; abundance: NA; j_gene: TRBJ2-6; v_gene: TRBV7-6; CDR3nt: TGTGCCAGCAGCACCCTGACTTTC; CDR3aa: CASSTLTF
len: 16; d_gene: TRBD1; abundance: NA; j_gene: TRBJ2-3; v_gene: TRBV4-3; CDR3nt: TGCGCCAGCAGCCTGAGGACAGGGGGCGCTTCGGATACGCAGTATTTT; CDR3aa: CASSLRTGGASDTQYF
len: 12; d_gene: NA; abundance: NA; j_gene: TRBJ1-1; v_gene: TRBV2; CDR3nt: TGTGCCAGCGGACCCACTCGCGGGTTAGCTTTCTTT; CDR3aa: CASGPTRGLAFF
len: 15; d_gene: NA; abundance: many; j_gene: TRBJ1-6; v_gene: TRBV9; CDR3nt: TGTGCCAGCAGTATAGTAGGGGATTCGGATTCACCCCTCCACTTT; CDR3aa: CASSIVGDSDSPLHF
len: 14; d_gene: NA; abundance: few; j_gene: TRBJ1-2; v_gene: TRBV5-1; CDR3nt: TGCGCCAGCAGCTTGGGGGATTTTACCTATGGCTACACCTTC; CDR3aa: CASSLGDFTYGYTF
len: 16; d_gene: NA; abundance: NA; j_gene: TRBJ2-2; v_gene: TRBV12-3/TRBV12-4; CDR3nt: TGTGCCAGCAGTTTTTTAGTGGGCGTAAACACCGGGGAGCTGTTTTTT; CDR3aa: CASSFLVGVNTGELFF
len: 15; d_gene: NA; abundance: NA; j_gene: TRBJ2-1; v_gene: TRBV2; CDR3nt: TGTGCCAGCAGTGCCGGGACTGGAGTTCAGGGTGAGCAGTTCTTC; CDR3aa: CASSAGTGVQGEQFF
len: 13; d_gene: TRBD1; abundance: many; j_gene: TRBJ2-5; v_gene: TRBV19; CDR3nt: TGTGCCAGTACCCGGACAGGGGAGGAGACCCAGTACTTC; CDR3aa: CASTRTGEETQYF
len: 13; d_gene: NA; abundance: many; j_gene: TRBJ1-1; v_gene: TRBV10-3; CDR3nt: TGTGCCATCAGTGAGGCACAGGGCTCTGAAGCTTTCTTT; CDR3aa: CAISEAQGSEAFF
len: 14; d_gene: TRBD2; abundance: NA; j_gene: TRBJ2-7; v_gene: TRBV28; CDR3nt: TGTGCCAGCAGTGAACTAGCGGGGTTTCTCGAGCAGTACTTC; CDR3aa: CASSELAGFLEQYF